This T cell receptor beta chain was captured in a study of CD8 T cells in ankylosing spondylitis. TCRdb analysed the 5' RACE reads with MiXCR anew, one entry per CDR3 protein. Of roughly 160,000 distinct CDR3 sequences in the sample, around 9.6% were seen once. V shed 2 bases and J 7 bases; nucleotides not matched to a gene: 5. The CDR3 spans 13 residues. The germline V gene encodes CDR1 SNHLY and CDR2 FYNNEI. Overall study results and limits: It appeared that ankylosing spondylitis blood was characterized by a TCR beta motif of seven or eight highly homologous variants. Enrichment of disease-linked clones was reportedly significant in matched ankylosing spondylitis synovial fluid.

This clonotype was seen many times. The antigen is undetermined. The source material was blood, either unsorted or a sorted T cell fraction (not recorded which). This receptor was identified in a female donor with ankylosing spondylitis or in good health (not recorded which). The J gene is TRBJ2-7, the V gene TRBV2; TRBD2 matches 7 bases. CDR3: CASSESLADEQYF. Written as DNA, the CDR3 is TGTGCCAGCAGTGAAAGTCTAGCGGATGAGCAGTACTTC.